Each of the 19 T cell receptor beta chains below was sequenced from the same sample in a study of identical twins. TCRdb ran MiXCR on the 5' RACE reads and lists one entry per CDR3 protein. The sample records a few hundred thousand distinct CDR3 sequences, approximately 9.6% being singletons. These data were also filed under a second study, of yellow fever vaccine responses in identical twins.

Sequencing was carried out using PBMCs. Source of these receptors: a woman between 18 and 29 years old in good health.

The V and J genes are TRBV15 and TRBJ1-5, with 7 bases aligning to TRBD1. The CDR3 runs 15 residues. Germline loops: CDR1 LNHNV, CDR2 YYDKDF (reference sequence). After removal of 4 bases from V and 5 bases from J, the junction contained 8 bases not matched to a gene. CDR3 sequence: CATSTRRGGYQPQHF. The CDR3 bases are TGTGCCACCAGCACCCGCCGAGGGGGCTATCAGCCCCAGCATTTT.

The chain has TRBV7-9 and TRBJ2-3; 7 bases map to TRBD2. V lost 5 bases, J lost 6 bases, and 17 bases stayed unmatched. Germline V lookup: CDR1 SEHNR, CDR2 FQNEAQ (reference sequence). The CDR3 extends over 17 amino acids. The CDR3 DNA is TGTGCCAGCAGCGGTCGGCGGGAGATTTTCCCCGCTGATACGCAGTATTTT. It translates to CASSGRREIFPADTQYF.

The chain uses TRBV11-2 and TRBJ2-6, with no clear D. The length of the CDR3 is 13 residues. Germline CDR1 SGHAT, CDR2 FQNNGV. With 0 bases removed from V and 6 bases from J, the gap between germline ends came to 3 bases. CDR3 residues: CASSLDLANVLTF. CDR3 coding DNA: TGTGCCAGCAGCTTAGATTTGGCCAACGTCCTGACTTTC.

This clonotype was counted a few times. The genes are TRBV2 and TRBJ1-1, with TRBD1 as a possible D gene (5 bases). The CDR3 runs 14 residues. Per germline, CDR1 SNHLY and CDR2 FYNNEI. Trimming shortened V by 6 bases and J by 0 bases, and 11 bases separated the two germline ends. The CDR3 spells CASRGDGLNTEAFF. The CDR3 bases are TGTGCCAGCAGAGGGGACGGATTGAACACTGAAGCTTTCTTT.

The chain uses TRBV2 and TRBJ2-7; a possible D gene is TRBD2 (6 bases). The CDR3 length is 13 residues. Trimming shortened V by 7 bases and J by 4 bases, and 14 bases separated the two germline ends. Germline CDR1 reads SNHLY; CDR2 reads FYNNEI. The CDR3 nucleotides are TGTGCCAGCAACTTCGGAGGGGTTTACGAGCAGTACTTC. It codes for CASNFGGVYEQYF.

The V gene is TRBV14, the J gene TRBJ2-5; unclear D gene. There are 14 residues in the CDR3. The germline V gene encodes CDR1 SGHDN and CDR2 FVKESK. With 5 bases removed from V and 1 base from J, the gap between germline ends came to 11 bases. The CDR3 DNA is TGTGCCAGCAGCGCCCGGAGCCTCCAAGAGACCCAGTACTTC. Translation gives CASSARSLQETQYF. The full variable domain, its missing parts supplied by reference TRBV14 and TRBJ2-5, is EAGVTQFPSHSVIEKGQTVTLRCDPISGHDNLYWYRRVMGKEIKFLLHFVKESKQDESGMPNNRFLAERTGGTYSTLKVQPAELEDSGVYFCASSARSLQETQYFGPGTRLLVL.

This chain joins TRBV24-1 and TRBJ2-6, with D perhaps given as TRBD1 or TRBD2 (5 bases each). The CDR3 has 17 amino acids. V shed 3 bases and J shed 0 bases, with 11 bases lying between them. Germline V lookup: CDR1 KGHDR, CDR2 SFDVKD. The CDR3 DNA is TGTGCCACCAGTGATCCTGCGAGGGGCTCTGGGGCCAACGTCCTGACTTTC. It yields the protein CATSDPARGSGANVLTF.

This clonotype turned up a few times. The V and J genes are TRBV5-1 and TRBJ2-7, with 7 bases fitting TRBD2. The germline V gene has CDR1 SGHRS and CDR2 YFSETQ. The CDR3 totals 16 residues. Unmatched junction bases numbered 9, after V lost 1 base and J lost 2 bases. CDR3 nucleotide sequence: TGCGCCAGCAGCTTGAACAGCGGGAAGGCTACCTACGAGCAGTACTTC. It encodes CASSLNSGKATYEQYF.

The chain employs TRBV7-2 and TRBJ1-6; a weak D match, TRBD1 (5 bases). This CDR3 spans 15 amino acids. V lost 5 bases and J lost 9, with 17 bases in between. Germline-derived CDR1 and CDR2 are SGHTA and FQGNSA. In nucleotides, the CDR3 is TGTGCCAGCAGCCCAGGTAGAGGCCAGGGTTCACCCCTCCACTTT. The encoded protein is CASSPGRGQGSPLHF.

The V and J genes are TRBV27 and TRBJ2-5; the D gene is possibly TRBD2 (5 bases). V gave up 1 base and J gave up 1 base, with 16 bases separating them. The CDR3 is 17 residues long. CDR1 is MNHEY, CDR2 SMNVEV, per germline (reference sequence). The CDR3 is CASSLFPRDRPQETQYF. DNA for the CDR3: TGTGCCAGCAGTTTATTCCCCCGGGATAGGCCCCAAGAGACCCAGTACTTC.

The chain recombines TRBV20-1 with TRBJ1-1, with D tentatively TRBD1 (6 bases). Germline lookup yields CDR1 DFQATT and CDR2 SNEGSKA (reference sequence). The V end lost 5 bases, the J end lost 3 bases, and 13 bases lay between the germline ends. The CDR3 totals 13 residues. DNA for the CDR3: TGCAGTGCTGAGGGGGGTTTTGACACTGAAGCTTTCTTT. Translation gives CSAEGGFDTEAFF.

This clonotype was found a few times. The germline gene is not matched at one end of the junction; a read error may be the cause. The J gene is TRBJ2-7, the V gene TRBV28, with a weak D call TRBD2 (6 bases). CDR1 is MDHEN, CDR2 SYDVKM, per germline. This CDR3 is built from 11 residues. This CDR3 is CASSYYGGVHF. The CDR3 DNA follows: TGTGCCAGCAGTTATTATGGCGGGGTTCACTTC.

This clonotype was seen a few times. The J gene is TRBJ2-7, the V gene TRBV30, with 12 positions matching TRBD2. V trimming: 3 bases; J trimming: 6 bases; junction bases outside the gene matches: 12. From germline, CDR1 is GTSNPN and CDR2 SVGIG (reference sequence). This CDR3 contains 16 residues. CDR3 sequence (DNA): TGTGCCTGGAGGGGACCACCGGGACTAGCGGGCTCCGAGCAGTACTTC. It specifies CAWRGPPGLAGSEQYF. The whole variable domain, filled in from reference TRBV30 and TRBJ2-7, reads SQTIHQWPATLVQPVGSPLSLECTVEGTSNPNLYWYRQAAGRGLQLLFYSVGIGQISSEVPQNLSASRPQDRQFILSSKKLLLSDSGFYLCAWRGPPGLAGSEQYFGPGTRLTVT.

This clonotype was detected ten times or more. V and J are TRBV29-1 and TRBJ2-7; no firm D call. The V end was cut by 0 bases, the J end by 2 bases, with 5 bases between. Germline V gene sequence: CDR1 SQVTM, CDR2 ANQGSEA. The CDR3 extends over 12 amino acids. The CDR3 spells CSVEDRAYEQYF. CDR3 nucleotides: TGCAGCGTTGAAGACAGAGCCTACGAGCAGTACTTC.

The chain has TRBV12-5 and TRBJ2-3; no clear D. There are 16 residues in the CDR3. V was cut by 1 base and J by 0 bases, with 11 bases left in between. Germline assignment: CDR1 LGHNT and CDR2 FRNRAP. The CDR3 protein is CASGLGQYSSTDTQYF. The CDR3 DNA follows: TGTGCTAGTGGTTTGGGCCAATACTCTAGCACAGATACGCAGTATTTT.

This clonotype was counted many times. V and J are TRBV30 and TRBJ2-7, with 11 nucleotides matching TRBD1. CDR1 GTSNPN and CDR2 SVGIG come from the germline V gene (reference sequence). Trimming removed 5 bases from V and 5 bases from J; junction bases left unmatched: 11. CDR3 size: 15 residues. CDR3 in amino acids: CAWSSGTGGLDEQYF. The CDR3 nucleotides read TGTGCCTGGTCATCCGGGACAGGGGGTTTGGACGAGCAGTACTTC.

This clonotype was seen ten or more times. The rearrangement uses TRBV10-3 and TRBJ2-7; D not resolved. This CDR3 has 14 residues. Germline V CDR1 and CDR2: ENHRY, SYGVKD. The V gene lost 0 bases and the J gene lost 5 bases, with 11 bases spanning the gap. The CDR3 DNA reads TGTGCCATCAGTGAGTCGTCCGCTATCCACGAGCAGTACTTC. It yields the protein CAISESSAIHEQYF.

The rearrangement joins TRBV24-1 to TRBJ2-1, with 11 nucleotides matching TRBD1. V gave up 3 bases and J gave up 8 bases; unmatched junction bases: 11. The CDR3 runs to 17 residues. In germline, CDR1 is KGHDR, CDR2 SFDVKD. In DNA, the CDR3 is TGTGCCACCAGTGATCCTAAACCGGGACAGGGGGGAGATGAGCAGTTCTTC. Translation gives CATSDPKPGQGGDEQFF.

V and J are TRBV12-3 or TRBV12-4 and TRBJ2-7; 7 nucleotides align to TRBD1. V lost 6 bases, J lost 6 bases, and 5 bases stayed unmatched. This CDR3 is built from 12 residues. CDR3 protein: CASRLNRGEQYF. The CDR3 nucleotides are TGTGCCAGCAGGCTCAACAGGGGCGAGCAGTACTTC.